This T cell receptor (beta chain) was recovered during a study of T-cell memory formation after mild COVID-19. About the research overall: Most TCR clusters belonged to a single donor. Points from the study as a whole: Pre-infection memory showed some responding clones, and this suggested that cross-reactive memory joined.

Remarks on this clonotype: Antigen unknown.

TCRdb passed the 5' RACE reads through MiXCR, listing each CDR3 protein once. This sample has just over 200,000 distinct CDR3 sequences, with 7.5% to 10% found just once. Sequenced input: PBMCs or a T cell subset sorted from them (not recorded which). The TCR sequence derives from a man aged 18-30 years who had mild COVID-19 (a few samples of this study predate the infection). Cell type and time point are not known.

The DNA for the CDR3 is TGTGCCAGCAGCCAAGCCGGCGGTACGCAGTATTTT. Its protein is CASSQAGGTQYF. This sequence joins TRBV3-1 and TRBJ2-3, with D unresolved. With 1 base removed from V and 8 bases from J, the gap between germline ends came to 7 bases. The V gene's germline CDR1 is LGHDT and CDR2 YNNKEL (reference sequence). CDR3 length equals 12 residues.